This T cell receptor beta chain was recovered during a study of OX40 agonist ivuxolimab in advanced cancers. For context, the study as a whole: The costimulatory receptor OX40 (CD134) was targeted by ivuxolimab, a fully human IgG2 agonistic monoclonal antibody. Intravenous ivuxolimab was administered to patients every 2 weeks at six dose levels: 0.01, 0.1, 0.3, 1.5, 3 and 10 mg/kg. Among the 52 dose-escalation patients, around 19 had hepatocellular carcinoma, roughly 15 melanoma, 9 renal cell carcinoma and 9 head and neck cancer. A male proportion of 75% to 85% and a mean age of approximately 60 years, ranging from 23 to 79, were recorded for the dose-escalation cohort. Patients were allowed to have had prior anti-PD-1, anti-PD-L1 or anti-CTLA-4 therapy, and 40% to 45% of the dose-escalation patients had been treated with checkpoint inhibitors. Partial responses occurred in three dose-escalation patients: two with cutaneous melanoma and one with hepatocellular carcinoma. Peripheral TCRbeta sequencing aimed to test whether ivuxolimab altered TCR sequence diversity and caused clonal T-cell expansion. The paper reports the monotherapy dose-escalation portion (N of about 47 patients) of the phase I ivuxolimab trial. Study-level results and caveats: Clonal expansion of both CD4+ and CD8+ blood T cells was observed from baseline to week 6 at doses 0.1 to 3.0 mg/kg. In the 0.1-3.0 mg/kg groups, partial responders were among the patients with the lowest normalized peripheral clonal expansion, particularly in CD8+ T cells. Antigen specificity was not determined for the clonally expanded peripheral T cells. Low levels of normalized T-cell clonal expansion were also seen in some patients who did not respond. On average, CD8+ T cells showed more expanded clones than CD4+ T cells after ivuxolimab.

Note on this clone: Its recognized antigen is unknown. Base qualities are not at hand, and no much larger clone is one base apart.

Genomic DNA was isolated from the sorted cells so that the TCRbeta CDR3 region could be sequenced. The immunoSEQ Assay was used for sequencing of TCRbeta CDR3 regions. This immuneACCESS table, as held by TCRdb, lists in-frame sequences with V and J called but not all clones. Of the missing ones, under half trace to an unresolved V gene in checked studies; the others have no known cause. The sample profile shows 77,000 or so clones; about 90% of them were found once. Around 2% of the sample is in the top ten clones. Patients with autoimmune disease history or receiving systemic immunosuppression were excluded from the trial. Peripheral blood for TCR sequencing was collected from all dose cohorts at baseline, on cycle 4 day 1, and on cycle 7 day 1. Samples were obtained from an open-label, multicenter, first-in-human phase I dose-escalation trial of ivuxolimab. The trial enrolled adults with locally advanced or metastatic head and neck squamous cell, hepatocellular, melanoma or renal cell carcinoma. Before TCR sequencing, CD4+ T cells and CD8+ T cells were sorted from peripheral blood as separate populations.

This TCR was recovered from an adult with an advanced solid tumor such as melanoma, head and neck, liver or kidney cancer. Sequenced here: CD4+ or CD8+ T cells sorted from blood, sampled in a trial of the OX40 agonist ivuxolimab.

DNA sequence: TGCGCCAGCAGTGAGGTCGGGTGGCACTCTAATGAAAAACTGTTTTTT. The resulting protein is CASSEVGWHSNEKLFF. The rearranged segments are TRBV10-2 and TRBJ1-4, with an unclear D gene assignment. Based on the germline V gene, the CDR1 and CDR2 sequences are WSHSY and SAAADI. Trimming at the junction amounts to 2 bases on V and 3 bases on J, and the germline ends lie 13 bases apart. Counted from cysteine to phenylalanine, this CDR3 has 16 amino acids. The DNA shown is the 48-base CDR3, in frame from base 1.